The next 2 T cell receptor beta chains were all read from a single sample in a study of blood T cell repertoires in COVID-19. TCRdb's copy holds only in-frame clones and misses some; the assay was immunoSEQ multiplex PCR. Among around 250,000 clones, approximately 83% were seen once, and the ten largest hold more than 1.5%. Material for sequencing was peripheral blood. These receptors were collected from a man younger than 40 who had recovered from COVID-19.

This clone was observed a few times. The CDR3, as DNA: TGTGCCAGCAGGACAGGGATGAATTCACCCCTCCACTTT. As protein: CASRTGMNSPLHF. The rearrangement joins TRBV27 to TRBJ1-6, with 7 bases that match TRBD1. From germline, CDR1 is MNHEY and CDR2 SMNVEV (reference sequence). This CDR3 contains 13 residues. Unmatched junction bases numbered 3, after V lost 6 bases and J lost 7 bases.

This clone was counted many times. The chain joins TRBV6-5 to TRBJ1-5; D ambiguous. The CDR3 extends over 10 amino acids. Trimming left V 5 bases short and J 7 bases short, with 3 bases between. The germline V gene encodes CDR1 MNHEY and CDR2 SVGAGI. CDR3 in amino acids: CASSQQPQHF. The DNA of the CDR3 is TGTGCCAGCAGTCAACAGCCCCAGCATTTT.